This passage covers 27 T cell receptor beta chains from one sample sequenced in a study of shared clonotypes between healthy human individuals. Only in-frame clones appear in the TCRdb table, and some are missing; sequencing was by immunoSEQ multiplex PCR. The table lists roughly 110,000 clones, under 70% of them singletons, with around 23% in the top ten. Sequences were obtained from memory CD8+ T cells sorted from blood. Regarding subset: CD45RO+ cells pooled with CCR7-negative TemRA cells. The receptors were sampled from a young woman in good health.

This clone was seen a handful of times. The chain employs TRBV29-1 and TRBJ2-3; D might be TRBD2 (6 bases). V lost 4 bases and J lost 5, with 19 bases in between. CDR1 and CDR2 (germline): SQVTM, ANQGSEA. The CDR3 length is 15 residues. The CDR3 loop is CSVARREIGGDTQYF. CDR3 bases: TGCAGCGTTGCGAGACGGGAGATCGGGGGAGATACGCAGTATTTT.

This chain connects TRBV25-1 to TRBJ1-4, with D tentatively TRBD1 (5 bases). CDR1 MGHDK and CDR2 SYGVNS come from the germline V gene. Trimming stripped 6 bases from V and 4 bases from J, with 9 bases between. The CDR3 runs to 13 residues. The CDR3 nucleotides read TGTGCCAGCAGAGGGGCGATTAATGAAAAACTGTTTTTT. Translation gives CASRGAINEKLFF.

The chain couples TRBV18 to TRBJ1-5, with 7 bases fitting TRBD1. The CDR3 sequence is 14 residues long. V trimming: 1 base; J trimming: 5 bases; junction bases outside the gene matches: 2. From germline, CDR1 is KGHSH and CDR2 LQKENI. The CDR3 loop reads CASSPQQGHQPQHF. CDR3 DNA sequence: TGTGCCAGCTCACCACAACAGGGGCATCAGCCCCAGCATTTT.

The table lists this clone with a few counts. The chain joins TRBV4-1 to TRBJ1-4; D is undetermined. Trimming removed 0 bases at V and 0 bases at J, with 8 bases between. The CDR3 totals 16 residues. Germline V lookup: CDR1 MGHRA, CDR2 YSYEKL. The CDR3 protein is CASSQDWVSTNEKLFF. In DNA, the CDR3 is TGCGCCAGCAGCCAAGATTGGGTATCAACTAATGAAAAACTGTTTTTT.

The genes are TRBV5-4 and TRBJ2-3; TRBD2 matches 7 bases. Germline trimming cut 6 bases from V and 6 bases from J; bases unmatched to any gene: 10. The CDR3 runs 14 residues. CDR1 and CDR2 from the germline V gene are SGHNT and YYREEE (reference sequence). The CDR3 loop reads CASTPGLGWDTQYF. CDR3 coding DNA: TGTGCCAGCACCCCAGGACTAGGGTGGGATACGCAGTATTTT.

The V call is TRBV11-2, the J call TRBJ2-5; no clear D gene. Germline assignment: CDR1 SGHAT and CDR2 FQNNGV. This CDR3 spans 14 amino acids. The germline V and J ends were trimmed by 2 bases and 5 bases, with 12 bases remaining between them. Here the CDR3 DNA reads TGTGCCAGCAGCTTAAAGGTGGGCCCGGAGACCCAGTACTTC. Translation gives CASSLKVGPETQYF.

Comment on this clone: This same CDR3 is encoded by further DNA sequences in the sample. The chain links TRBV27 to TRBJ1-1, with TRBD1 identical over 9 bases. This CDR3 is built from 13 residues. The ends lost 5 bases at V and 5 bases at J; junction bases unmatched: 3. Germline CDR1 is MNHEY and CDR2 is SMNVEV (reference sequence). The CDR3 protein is CASSPGTGTEAFF. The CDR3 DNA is TGTGCCAGCAGTCCCGGGACAGGGACTGAAGCTTTCTTT.

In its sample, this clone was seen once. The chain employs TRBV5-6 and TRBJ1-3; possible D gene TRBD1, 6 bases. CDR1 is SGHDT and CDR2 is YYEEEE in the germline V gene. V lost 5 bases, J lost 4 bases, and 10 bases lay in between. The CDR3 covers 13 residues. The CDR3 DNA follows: TGTGCCAGCAGATCCAGGGGCGGAAACACCATATATTTT. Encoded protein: CASRSRGGNTIYF.

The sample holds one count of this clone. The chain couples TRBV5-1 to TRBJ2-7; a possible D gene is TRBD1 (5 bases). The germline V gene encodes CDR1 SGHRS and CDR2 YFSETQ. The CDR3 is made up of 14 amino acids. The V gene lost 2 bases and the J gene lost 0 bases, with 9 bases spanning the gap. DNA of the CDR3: TGCGCCAGCAGCTTTTTCAGGGACTCCTACGAGCAGTACTTC. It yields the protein CASSFFRDSYEQYF.

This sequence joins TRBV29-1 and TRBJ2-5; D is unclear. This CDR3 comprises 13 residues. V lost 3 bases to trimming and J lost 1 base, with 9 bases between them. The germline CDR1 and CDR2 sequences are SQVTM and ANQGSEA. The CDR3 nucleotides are TGCAGCGTTGACAGTTGGTCCCAAGAGACCCAGTACTTC. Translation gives CSVDSWSQETQYF.

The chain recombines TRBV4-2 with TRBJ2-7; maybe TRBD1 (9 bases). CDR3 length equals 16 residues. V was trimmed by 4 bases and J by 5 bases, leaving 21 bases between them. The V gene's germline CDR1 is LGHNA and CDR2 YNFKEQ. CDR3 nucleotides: TGTGCCAGCAGCCCCCTGATAGCGGGACAGGGTAACGAGCAGTACTTC. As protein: CASSPLIAGQGNEQYF.

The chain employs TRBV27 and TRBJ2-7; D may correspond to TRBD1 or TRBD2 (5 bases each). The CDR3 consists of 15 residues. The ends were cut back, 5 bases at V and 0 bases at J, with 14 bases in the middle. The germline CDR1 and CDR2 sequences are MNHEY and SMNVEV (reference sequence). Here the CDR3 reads CASSQPGRSSYEQYF. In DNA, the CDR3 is TGTGCCAGCAGTCAGCCGGGACGGAGCTCCTACGAGCAGTACTTC.

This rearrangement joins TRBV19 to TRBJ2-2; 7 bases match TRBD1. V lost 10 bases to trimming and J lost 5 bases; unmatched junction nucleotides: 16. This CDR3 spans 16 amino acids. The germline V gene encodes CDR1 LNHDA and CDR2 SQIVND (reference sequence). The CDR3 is CATLQEDRTTTGELFF. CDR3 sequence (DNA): TGTGCCACCCTCCAGGAGGACAGGACAACGACCGGGGAGCTGTTTTTT.

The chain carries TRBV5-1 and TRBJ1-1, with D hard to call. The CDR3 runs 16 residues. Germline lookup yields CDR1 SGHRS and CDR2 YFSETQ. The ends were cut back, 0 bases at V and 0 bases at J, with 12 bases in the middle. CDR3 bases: TGCGCCAGCAGCTTGGAACAGCTTCACATGAACACTGAAGCTTTCTTT. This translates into CASSLEQLHMNTEAFF.

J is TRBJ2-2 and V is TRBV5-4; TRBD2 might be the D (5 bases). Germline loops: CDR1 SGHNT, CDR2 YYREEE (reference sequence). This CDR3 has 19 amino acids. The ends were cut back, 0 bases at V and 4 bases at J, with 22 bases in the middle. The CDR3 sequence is CASSLAGKLDGSGTGELFF. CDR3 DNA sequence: TGTGCCAGCAGCTTGGCGGGAAAATTAGACGGCTCGGGCACCGGGGAGCTGTTTTTT. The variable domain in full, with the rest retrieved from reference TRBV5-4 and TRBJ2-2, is ETGVTQSPTHLIKTRGQQVTLRCSSQSGHNTVSWYQQALGQGPQFIFQYYREEENGRGNFPPRFSGLQFPNYSSELNVNALELDDSALYLCASSLAGKLDGSGTGELFFGEGSRLTVL.

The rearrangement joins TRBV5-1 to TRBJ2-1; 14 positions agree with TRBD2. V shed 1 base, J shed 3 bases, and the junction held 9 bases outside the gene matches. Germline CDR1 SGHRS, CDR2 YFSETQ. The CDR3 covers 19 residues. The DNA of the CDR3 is TGCGCCAGCAGCTTGCCCGGGACTAGCGGGAGTTGGTTCTACAATGAGCAGTTCTTC. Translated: CASSLPGTSGSWFYNEQFF.

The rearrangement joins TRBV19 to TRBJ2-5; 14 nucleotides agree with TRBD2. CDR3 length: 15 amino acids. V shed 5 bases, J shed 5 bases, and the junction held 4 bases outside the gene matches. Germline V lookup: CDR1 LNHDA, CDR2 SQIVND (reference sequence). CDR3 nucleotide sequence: TGTGCCAGTAGTGCCGGGACTAGCGGGAGCGAGACCCAGTACTTC. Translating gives CASSAGTSGSETQYF.

The CDR3: CASSPRYQETQYF. CDR3 nucleotide sequence: TGTGCCAGCAGCCCGAGGTACCAAGAGACCCAGTACTTC. This sequence joins TRBV13 and TRBJ2-5; D remains ambiguous. V was cut by 5 bases and J by 0 bases, with 7 bases left in between. Per germline, CDR1 PRHDT and CDR2 FYEKMQ (reference sequence). CDR3 length: 13 amino acids.

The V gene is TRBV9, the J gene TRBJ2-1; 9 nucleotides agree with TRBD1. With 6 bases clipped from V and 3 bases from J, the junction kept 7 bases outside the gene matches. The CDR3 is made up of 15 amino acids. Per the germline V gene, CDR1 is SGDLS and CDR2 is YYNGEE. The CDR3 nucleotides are TGTGCCAGCACAACGGGACAGGGAGGCTACAATGAGCAGTTCTTC. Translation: CASTTGQGGYNEQFF.

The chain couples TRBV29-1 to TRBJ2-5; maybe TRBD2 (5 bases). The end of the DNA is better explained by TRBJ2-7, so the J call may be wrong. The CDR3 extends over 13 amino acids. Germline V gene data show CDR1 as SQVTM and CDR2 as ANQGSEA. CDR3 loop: CSVERAETDEQYF. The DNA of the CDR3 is TGCAGCGTTGAGAGGGCCGAGACGGACGAGCAGTACTTC.

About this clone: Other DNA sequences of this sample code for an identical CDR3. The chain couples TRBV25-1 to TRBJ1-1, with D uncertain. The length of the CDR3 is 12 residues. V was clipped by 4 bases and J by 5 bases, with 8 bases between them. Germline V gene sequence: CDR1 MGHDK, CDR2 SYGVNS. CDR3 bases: TGTGCCAGCAGTGGTGGAGATACTGAAGCTTTCTTT. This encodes CASSGGDTEAFF.

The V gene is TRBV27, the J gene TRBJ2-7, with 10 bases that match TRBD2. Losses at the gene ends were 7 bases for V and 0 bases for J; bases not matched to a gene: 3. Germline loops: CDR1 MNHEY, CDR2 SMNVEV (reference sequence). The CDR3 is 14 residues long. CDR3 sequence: CASKLAGVSYEQYF. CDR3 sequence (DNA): TGTGCCAGCAAGCTAGCGGGGGTCTCCTACGAGCAGTACTTC.

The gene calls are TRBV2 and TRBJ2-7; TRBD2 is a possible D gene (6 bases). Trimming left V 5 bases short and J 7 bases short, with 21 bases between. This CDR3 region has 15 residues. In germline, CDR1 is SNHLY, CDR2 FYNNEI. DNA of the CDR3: TGTGCCAGCAGTCCCAGGGCCGGGAGATCGGGAGAGCAGTACTTC. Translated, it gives CASSPRAGRSGEQYF.

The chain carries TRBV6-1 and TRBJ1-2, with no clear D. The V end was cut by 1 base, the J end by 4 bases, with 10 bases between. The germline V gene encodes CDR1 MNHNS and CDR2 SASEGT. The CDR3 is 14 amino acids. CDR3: CASSEVEAGYGYTF. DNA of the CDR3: TGTGCCAGCAGTGAAGTGGAGGCGGGCTATGGCTACACCTTC.

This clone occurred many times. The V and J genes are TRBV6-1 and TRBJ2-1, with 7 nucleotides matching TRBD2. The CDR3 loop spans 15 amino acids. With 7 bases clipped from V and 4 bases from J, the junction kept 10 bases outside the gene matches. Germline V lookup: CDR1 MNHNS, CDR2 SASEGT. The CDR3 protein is CASTISGEGYNEQFF. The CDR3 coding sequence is TGTGCCAGCACCATCTCCGGGGAGGGATACAATGAGCAGTTCTTC.

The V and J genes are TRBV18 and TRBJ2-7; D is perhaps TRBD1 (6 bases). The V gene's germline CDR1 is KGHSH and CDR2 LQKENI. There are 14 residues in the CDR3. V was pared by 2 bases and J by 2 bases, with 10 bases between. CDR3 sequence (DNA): TGTGCCAGCTCACCATACAGGGTAGCCTACGAGCAGTACTTC. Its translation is CASSPYRVAYEQYF.

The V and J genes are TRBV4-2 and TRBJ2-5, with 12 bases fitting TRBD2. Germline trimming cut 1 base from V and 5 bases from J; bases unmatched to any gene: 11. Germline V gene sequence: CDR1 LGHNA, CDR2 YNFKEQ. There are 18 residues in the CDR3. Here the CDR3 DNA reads TGTGCCAGCAGCCAAGTCCCCCGACTAGCGGGAGACGTTGAGACCCAGTACTTC. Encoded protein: CASSQVPRLAGDVETQYF.